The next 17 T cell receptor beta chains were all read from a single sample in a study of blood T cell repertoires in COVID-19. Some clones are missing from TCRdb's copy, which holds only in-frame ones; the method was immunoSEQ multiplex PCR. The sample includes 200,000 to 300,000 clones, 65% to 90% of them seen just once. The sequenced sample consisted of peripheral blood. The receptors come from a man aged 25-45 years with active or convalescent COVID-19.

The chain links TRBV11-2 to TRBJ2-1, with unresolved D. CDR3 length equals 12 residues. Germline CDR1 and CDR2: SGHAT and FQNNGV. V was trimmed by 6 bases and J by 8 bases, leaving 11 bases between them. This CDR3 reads CASSNVWHEQFF. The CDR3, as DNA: TGTGCCAGCAGTAACGTTTGGCATGAGCAGTTCTTC.

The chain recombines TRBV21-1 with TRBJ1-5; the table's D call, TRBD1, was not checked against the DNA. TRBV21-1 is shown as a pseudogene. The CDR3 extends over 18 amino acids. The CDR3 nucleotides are TGTGCCAGCAGCAAAGACACCCCAGGGGGAGGCGGCAATCAGCCCCAGCATTTT. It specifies CASSKDTPGGGGNQPQHF.

The CDR3 sequence: CASSQGQALNTEAFF. CDR3 in DNA: TGCGCCAGCAGCCAGGGACAGGCCCTGAACACTGAAGCTTTCTTT. The V gene is TRBV4-1, the J gene TRBJ1-1, with 8 bases fitting TRBD1. Germline trimming cut 3 bases from V and 0 bases from J; bases unmatched to any gene: 3. Germline V gene lookup returns CDR1 MGHRA and CDR2 YSYEKL. The length of the CDR3 is 15 residues.

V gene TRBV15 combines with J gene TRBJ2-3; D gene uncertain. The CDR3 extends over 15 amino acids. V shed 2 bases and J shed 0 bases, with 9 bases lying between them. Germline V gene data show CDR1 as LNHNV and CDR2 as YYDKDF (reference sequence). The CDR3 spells CATSRIGRSTDTQYF. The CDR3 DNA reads TGTGCCACCAGCAGAATCGGCAGGAGCACAGATACGCAGTATTTT.

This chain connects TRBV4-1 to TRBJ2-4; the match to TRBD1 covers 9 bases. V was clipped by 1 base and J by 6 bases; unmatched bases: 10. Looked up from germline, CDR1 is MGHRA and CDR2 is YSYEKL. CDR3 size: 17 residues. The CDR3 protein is CASSQADRGVGANIQYF. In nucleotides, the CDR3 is TGCGCCAGCAGCCAAGCGGACAGGGGAGTGGGGGCAAACATTCAGTACTTC.

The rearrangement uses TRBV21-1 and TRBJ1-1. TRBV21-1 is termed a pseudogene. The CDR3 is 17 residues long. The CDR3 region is CASSSYPTGTENTEAFF. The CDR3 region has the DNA TGTGCCAGCAGCTCTTACCCCACCGGGACTGAGAACACTGAAGCTTTCTTT.

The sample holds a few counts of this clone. In nucleotides, the CDR3 is TGTGCCAGCAGCCAAGATAGGACTGATAATGAGCAGTTCTTC. Amino acids: CASSQDRTDNEQFF. V and J are TRBV3-1 (or the pseudogene TRBV3-2) and TRBJ2-1; possible D gene TRBD2, 5 bases. The CDR3 is 14 amino acids. Germline CDR1 and CDR2: LGHDT and YNNKEL (reference sequence). Deletions cut 0 bases from V and 7 bases from J, with 10 bases between.

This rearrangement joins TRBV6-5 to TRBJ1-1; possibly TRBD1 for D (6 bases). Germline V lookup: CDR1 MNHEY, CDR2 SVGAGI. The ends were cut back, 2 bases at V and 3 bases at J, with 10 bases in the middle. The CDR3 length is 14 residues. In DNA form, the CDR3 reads TGTGCCAGCAGTTACGGGGGCAGGGACACTGAAGCTTTCTTT. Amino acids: CASSYGGRDTEAFF.

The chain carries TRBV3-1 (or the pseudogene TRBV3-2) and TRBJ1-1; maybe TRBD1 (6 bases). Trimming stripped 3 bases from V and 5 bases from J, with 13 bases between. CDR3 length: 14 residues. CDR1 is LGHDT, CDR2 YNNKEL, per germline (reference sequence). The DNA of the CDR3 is TGTGCCAGCAGCCAGGGACGAACAGGGACTGAAGCTTTCTTT. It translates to CASSQGRTGTEAFF.

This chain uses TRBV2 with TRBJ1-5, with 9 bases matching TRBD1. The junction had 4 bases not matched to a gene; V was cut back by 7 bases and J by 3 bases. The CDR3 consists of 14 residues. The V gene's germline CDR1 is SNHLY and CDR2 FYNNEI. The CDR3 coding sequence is TGTGCCAGCAACGACAGGGGGATCAATCAGCCCCAGCATTTT. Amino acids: CASNDRGINQPQHF.

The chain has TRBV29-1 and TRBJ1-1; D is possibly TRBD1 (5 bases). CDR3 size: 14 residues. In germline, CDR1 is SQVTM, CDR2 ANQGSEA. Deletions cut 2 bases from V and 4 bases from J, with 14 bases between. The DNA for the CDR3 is TGCAGCGTTGAACCTACAGGTTCGGGCACTGAAGCTTTCTTT. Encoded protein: CSVEPTGSGTEAFF.

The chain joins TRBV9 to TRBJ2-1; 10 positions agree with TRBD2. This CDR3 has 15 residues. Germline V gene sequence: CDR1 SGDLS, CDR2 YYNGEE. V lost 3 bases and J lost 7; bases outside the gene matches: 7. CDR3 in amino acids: CASSEAGGVGNEQFF. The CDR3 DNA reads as TGTGCCAGCAGCGAAGCGGGGGGGGTCGGAAATGAGCAGTTCTTC.

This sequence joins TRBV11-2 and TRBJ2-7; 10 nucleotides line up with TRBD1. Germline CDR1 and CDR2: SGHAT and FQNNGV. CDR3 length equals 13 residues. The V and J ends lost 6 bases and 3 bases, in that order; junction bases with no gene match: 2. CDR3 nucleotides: TGTGCCAGCAGTGGGGACAGGGGCTACGAGCAGTACTTC. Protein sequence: CASSGDRGYEQYF.

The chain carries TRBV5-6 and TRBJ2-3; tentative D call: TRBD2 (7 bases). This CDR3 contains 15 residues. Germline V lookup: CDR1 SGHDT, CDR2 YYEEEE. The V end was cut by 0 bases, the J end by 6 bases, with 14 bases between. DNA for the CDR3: TGTGCCAGCAGCTTGGTAGGAGGGGGGGTGGATACGCAGTATTTT. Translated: CASSLVGGGVDTQYF.

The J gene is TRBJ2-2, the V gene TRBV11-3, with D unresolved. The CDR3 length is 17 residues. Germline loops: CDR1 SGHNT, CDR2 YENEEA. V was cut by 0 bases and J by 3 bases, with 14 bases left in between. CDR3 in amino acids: CASSLDSWAGYTGELFF. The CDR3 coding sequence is TGTGCCAGCAGCTTAGATTCCTGGGCCGGCTACACCGGGGAGCTGTTTTTT.

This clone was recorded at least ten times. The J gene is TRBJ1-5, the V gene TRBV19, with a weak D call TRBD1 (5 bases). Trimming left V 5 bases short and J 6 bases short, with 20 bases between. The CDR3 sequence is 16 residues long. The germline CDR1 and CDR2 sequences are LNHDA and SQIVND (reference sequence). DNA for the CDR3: TGTGCCAGTAGTGCTGGCGGAACTCCGGGGGTTCAGCCCCAGCATTTT. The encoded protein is CASSAGGTPGVQPQHF.

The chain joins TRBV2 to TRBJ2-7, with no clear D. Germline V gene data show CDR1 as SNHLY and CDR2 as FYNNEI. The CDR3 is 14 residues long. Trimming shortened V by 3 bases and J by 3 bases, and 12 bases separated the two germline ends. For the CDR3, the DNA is TGTGCCAGCAGTGACCAGTATGCAAACTACGAGCAGTACTTC. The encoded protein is CASSDQYANYEQYF.